The rows below give T cell receptor beta chains drawn from one sample of a study of control samples from healthy donors and cancer patients. Repertoires were generated with immunoSEQ multiplex PCR, while TCRdb's copy carries only in-frame clones and drops some. Among 160,000 or so clones, 96% were seen once, and the ten largest hold 1%. The sequencing sample was made of blood. These receptors were obtained from a woman under 40 in good health. Both conserved end residues are trimmed from each CDR3.

TRBJ1-1	TRBV28	ASSLDRGEAF
TRBJ1-4	TRBV10-3	AISDVGGDNEKLF
TRBJ1-1	TRBV6-1	ASSEADRKAF
TRBJ1-1	TRBV19	ASNKNRGGNTMNTEAF
TRBJ1-2	TRBV29-1	SVSDSQYGYT
TRBJ2-1	TRBV27	ASSLSVAGYNEQF
TRBJ2-3	TRBV6-5	ASRLAGATDTQY
TRBJ1-1	TRBV5-1	ASSPAGTGLLNTEAF
TRBJ1-2	TRBV9	ASSVGGGSAGYT
TRBJ1-6	TRBV6-6	ASSPLFGNSPLH
TRBJ1-6	TRBV2	ASSSRGGATLH
TRBJ1-1	TRBV5-6	ASSSFGGGRTEAF
TRBJ2-1	TRBV5-6	ASSFIRTGTYNEQF
TRBJ1-5	TRBV28	ADGPYSNQPQH
TRBJ1-6	TRBV12-3/TRBV12-4	ASSGQGRSPLH
TRBJ2-1	TRBV15	ATSTSGTGGAWRERYNEQF
TRBJ2-2	TRBV7-9	ASSFNTGELF
TRBJ1-2	TRBV19	ASSVAEGYT
TRBJ2-2	TRBV20-1	SAIGPGELF
TRBJ1-1	TRBV7-9	ASSLALGNTEAF
TRBJ1-2	TRBV7-9	ASSEQSNYGYT
TRBJ1-1	TRBV28	ASSITGTGIGEAF
TRBJ2-1	TRBV14	ASSQRTGSYNEQF
TRBJ1-1	TRBV5-1	ASSLGQAGLNTEAF
TRBJ1-1	TRBV4-1	ASSPRQGANTEAF
TRBJ2-2	TRBV9	ASSPGTSGSWAGELF
TRBJ2-7	TRBV7-8	ASSSVGAGAYEQY
TRBJ1-1	TRBV5-6	ASTILNTEAF
TRBJ2-1	TRBV6-1	ASSERTASSYNEQF
TRBJ1-6	TRBV6-5	ASSYTTGESPLH
TRBJ2-7	TRBV28	ASSLAGTYEQY
TRBJ1-6	TRBV6-1	ASSERAGDSPLH
TRBJ2-7	TRBV19	ASSIDRLAGEPEQY
TRBJ1-2	TRBV18	ASSPGTGLTTNYGYT
TRBJ1-6	TRBV28	ASSFAGRYSPLH
TRBJ1-3	TRBV16	ASSQWGDFSGNTIY
TRBJ2-3	TRBV5-1	ASSLRGSGTLKADTQY
TRBJ2-7	TRBV24-1	ATSDSTGSPSEQY
TRBJ2-2	TRBV5-1	ASTWGVDTGELF
TRBJ1-3	TRBV3-1/TRBV3-2	ASRGTDRGNTIY
TRBJ2-7	TRBV5-1	ASSEGLAGAYEQY
TRBJ1-4	TRBV6-5	ASSPLGEKLF
TRBJ1-5	TRBV2	ASRPTGFSNQPQH
TRBJ2-5	TRBV16	ASSHLGTTGETQY
TRBJ2-3	TRBV30	AWNWGPSTDTQY
TRBJ1-2	TRBV19	ASSIPGPGMVYGYT
TRBJ1-1	TRBV19	ASINWRTGNTEAF
TRBJ2-1	TRBV10-3	AIRPGPYNEQF
TRBJ1-3	TRBV3-1/TRBV3-2	ASSQDLGAGGNTIY
TRBJ1-2	TRBV6-5	ASSPPGYGYT
TRBJ1-2	TRBV2	ASSERDAGEVRHT
TRBJ1-1	TRBV6-5	ASSRGTEKNTEAF
TRBJ2-5	TRBV14	ASSQGWWETQY
TRBJ2-7	TRBV20-1	SARDDIEQY
TRBJ2-5	TRBV2	ASSLEGGAQETQY
TRBJ1-1	TRBV5-1	ASSYDRNTEAF
TRBJ2-1	TRBV10-1	ASSDPQWGSYNEQF